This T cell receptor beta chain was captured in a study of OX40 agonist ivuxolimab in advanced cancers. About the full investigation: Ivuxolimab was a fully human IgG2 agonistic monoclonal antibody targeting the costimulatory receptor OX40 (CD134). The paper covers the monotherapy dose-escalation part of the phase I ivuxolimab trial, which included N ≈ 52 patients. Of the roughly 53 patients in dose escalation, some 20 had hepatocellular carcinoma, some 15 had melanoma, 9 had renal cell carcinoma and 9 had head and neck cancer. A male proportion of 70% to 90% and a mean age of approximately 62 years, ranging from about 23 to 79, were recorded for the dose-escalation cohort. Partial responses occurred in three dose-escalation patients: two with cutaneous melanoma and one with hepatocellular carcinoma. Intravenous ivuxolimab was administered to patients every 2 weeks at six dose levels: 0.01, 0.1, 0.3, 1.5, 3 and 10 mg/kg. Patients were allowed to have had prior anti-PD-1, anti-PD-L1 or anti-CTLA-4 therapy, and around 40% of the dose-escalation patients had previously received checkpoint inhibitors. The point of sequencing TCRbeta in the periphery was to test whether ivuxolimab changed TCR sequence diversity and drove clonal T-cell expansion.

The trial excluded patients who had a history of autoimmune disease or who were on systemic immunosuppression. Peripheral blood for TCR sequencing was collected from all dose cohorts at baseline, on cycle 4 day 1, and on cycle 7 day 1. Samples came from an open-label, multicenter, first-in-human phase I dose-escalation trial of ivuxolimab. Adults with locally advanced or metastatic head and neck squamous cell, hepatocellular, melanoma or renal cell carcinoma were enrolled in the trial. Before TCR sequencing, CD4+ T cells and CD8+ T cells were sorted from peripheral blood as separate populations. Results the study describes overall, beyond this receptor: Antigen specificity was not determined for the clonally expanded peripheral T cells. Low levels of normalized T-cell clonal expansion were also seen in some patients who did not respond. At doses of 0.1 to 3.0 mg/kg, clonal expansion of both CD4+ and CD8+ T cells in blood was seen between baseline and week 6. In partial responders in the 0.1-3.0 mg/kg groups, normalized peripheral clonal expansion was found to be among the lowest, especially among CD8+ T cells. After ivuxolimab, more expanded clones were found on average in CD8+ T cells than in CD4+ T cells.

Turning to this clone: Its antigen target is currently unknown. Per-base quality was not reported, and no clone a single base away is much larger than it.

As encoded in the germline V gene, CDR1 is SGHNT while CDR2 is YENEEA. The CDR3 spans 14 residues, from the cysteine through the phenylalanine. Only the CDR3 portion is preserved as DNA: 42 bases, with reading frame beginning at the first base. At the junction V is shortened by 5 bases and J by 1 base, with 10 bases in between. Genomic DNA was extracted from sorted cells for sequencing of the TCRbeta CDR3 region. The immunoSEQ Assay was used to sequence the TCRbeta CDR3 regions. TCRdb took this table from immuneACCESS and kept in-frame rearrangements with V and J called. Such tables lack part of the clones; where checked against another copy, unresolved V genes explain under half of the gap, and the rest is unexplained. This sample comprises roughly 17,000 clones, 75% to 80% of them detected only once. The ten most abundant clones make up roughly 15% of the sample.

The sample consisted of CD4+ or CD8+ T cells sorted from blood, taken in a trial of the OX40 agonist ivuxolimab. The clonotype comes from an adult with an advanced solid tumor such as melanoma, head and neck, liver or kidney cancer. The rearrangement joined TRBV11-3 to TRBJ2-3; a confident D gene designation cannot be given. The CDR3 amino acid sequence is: CASSTGPGTDTQYF. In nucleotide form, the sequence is TGTGCCAGCAGCACCGGGCCGGGCACAGATACGCAGTATTTT. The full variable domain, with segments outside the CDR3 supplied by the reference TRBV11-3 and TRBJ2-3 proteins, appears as EAGVVQSPRYKIIEKKQPVAFWCNPISGHNTLYWYLQNLGQGPELLIRYENEEAVDDSQLPKDRFSAERLKGVDSTLKIQPAELGDSAVYLCASSTGPGTDTQYFGPGTRLTVL.